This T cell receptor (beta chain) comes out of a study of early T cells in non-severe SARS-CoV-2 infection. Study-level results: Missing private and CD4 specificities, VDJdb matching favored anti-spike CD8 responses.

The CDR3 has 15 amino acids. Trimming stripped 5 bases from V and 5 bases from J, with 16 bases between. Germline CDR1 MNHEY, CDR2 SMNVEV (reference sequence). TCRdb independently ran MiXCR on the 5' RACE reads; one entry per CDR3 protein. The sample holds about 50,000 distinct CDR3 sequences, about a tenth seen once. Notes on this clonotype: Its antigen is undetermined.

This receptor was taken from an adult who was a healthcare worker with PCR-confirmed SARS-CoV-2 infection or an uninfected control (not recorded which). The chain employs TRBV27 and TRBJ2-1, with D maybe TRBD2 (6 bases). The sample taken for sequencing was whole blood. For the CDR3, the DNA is TGTGCCAGCAGTCCACGGGACTCCAAGGACAATGAGCAGTTCTTC. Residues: CASSPRDSKDNEQFF.